This T cell receptor (beta chain) was recovered during a study of T cell changes during pregnancy in multiple sclerosis. The method was immunoSEQ multiplex PCR; TCRdb's version includes in-frame clones alone and lacks a portion of them. The table lists around 80,000 clones, 94% of them singletons. From germline, CDR1 is SNHLY and CDR2 FYNNEI. The CDR3 contains 13 residues. Trimming removed 6 bases from V and 3 bases from J; junction bases left unmatched: 4. The genes are TRBV2 and TRBJ2-7, with 8 positions matching TRBD2. The clonotype comes from a female donor in good health, enrolled as a control in a pregnancy study. Sequenced material: peripheral blood, taken in the second trimester of pregnancy. The CDR3 spells CASRAGGNYEQYF. Written as DNA, the CDR3 is TGTGCCAGCAGGGCGGGAGGAAACTACGAGCAGTACTTC.